This T cell receptor (beta chain) derives from a study of T cells in Graves' hyperthyroidism and ophthalmopathy (dated by TCRdb to between 2018 and 2021). For the study in its entirety: Peripheral blood was sampled at the time of initial diagnosis, prior to any treatment. TCR V-J signatures able to tell the groups apart were searched for in a discovery cohort of some 97 patients, of whom 43 had Graves' ophthalmopathy and 55 to 60 had stable Graves' hyperthyroidism. Whether ophthalmopathy could be predicted prospectively was tested in an independent validation cohort made up of 18 to 20 hyperthyroidism patients plus 17 patients who later progressed to ophthalmopathy. The approximately 100 discovery patients were divided at random into training and test sets in a 7:3 ratio. In addition, the study compared T-cell repertoires in thyroid tissue and in blood from roughly six Graves' hyperthyroidism patients. After blood sampling, hyperthyroidism patients were treated with methimazole at a starting dose of 30 mg daily, and ophthalmopathy patients were treated with high-dose intravenous methylprednisolone. The paper reports TCR Vbeta CDR3 sequencing of roughly 140 peripheral blood samples: approximately 43 ophthalmopathy, fewer than 80 hyperthyroidism and around 17 progressor patients.

Study-wide findings and limitations: Ophthalmopathy was separated from stable hyperthyroidism by a 13 V-J signature model, with approximately 89% sensitivity and 81% to 82% specificity obtained in cross-validation and 80%/75% obtained in testing. No statistical method was used to set the sample size in advance, and investigators knew the group allocation. Most expanded thyroid clonotypes (frequency above 0.001) were also detected in blood, a finding suggesting that blood repertoires may reflect thyroid immune responses. During validation, the model predicted progression to ophthalmopathy a median of approximately six months ahead of onset, with 70.59% sensitivity and 72.22% specificity.

Graves' hyperthyroidism was defined as stable when no progression to ophthalmopathy occurred over 18 months of follow-up. Hyperthyroidism patients were newly diagnosed, with disease duration under 2 months, and aged 18 to 65 years. The study excluded patients with uncontrolled infections, other autoimmune diseases, pregnancy or lactation. Diagnoses were established on the basis of clinical symptoms, serum thyroxine and TRAb, thyroid ultrasound, and orbital computed tomography. PBMCs were isolated from about 9.1 ml of fresh peripheral blood by Ficoll-Paque density gradient centrifugation. Trizol reagent was used to extract total RNA, and RNA quality was then checked on an Agilent 2100 Bioanalyzer. V trim: 6 bases; J trim: 8 bases; unmatched bases: 12. The CDR3 runs 14 residues from the cysteine to the phenylalanine. The sequence is cut down to CDR3 DNA, 42 bases in frame from base 1. According to the germline V gene (reference sequence), CDR1 reads DFQATT and CDR2 reads SNEGSKA.

This clonotype was seen a few times. Its antigen specificity is not known. Nothing much larger sits one base from this clone, and base qualities are not available. Amplification of TCR beta CDR3 regions was carried out from RNA transcripts. For the first round of RT-PCR on the TCR CDR3, the HTBI primer set was used together with the Qiagen OneStep RT-PCR kit. Libraries were constructed in a second round of multiplex PCR, after which size selection and purification were carried out. Libraries were sequenced paired-end with 100 bp reads on an Illumina HiSeq2000. As for the authors' bioinformatics: Raw data were processed with SOAPnuke, discarding reads with adapters, uncalled bases, mean Phred below 15, or no exact constant-primer or identifier match. COPE v1.2.5 was used to merge high-quality paired reads, and clonotypes were defined as unique nucleotide sequences. MiTCR v1.1 was used to align the clonotypes against IMGT TRBV, TRBD and TRBJ reference segments. Analysis was restricted to V-J combinations with a frequency above 0.0001, which covered roughly 99% of repertoires. The TCS score was defined as F50 (clonal expansion) divided by E x V (chaos), with BLOSUM62-based TCRdist calculated between CDR3 peptides within each V-J. Welch's t-statistics and random forest reduced roughly 540 V-J features to around 14, which were used in a naive Bayes classifier (R e1071). TCRdb reanalyzed the raw reads on its own, using fastp at Q25 for trimming and MiXCR for clone calling, and kept in-frame beta chains. Rows matching on CDR3 protein sequence are summarized as one entry with the most common DNA and genes. What appears here as the V and J calls and clone size reflects TCRdb's work, not the paper's. Counted in this sample were roughly 330,000 distinct CDR3 sequences; 16% of them appeared once. Approximately 31% of the sample is in the top ten clones.

Recombination linked TRBV20-1 to TRBJ1-4; the central 7 bases match TRBD1. The material sequenced was blood. The sequence was obtained from a man in his thirties or forties with Graves' hyperthyroidism. For the CDR3, the sequence is CSAGGGRAGEKLFF. The DNA reads TGCAGTGCCGGAGGGGGCAGGGCGGGAGAAAAACTGTTTTTT.